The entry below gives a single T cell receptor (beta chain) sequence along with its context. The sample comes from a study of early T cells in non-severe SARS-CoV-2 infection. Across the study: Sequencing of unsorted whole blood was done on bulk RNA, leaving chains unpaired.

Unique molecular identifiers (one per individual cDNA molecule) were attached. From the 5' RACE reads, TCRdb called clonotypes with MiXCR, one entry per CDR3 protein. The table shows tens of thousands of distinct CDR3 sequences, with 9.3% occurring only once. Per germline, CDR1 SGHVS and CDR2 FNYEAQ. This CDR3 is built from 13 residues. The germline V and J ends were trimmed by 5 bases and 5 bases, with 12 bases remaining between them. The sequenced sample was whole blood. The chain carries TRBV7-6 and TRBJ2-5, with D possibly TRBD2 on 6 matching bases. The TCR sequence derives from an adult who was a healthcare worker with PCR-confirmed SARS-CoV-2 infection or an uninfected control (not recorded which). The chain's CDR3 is CASSPAGRETQYF. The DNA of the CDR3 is TGTGCCAGCAGCCCCGCGGGAAGGGAGACCCAGTACTTC.